This TCR beta chain is drawn from a study of HIV-infected children after antiretroviral therapy interruption. Looking at the study overall: Weeks 0, 48 and 150 were sampled under continuous treatment.

RNA-based 3' RACE libraries used unique molecular identifiers. From the 3' RACE reads, TCRdb called clonotypes with MiXCR, one entry per CDR3 protein. The profile shows 40,000 or so distinct CDR3 sequences, under 8% of them singletons. The CDR3 is made up of 13 amino acids. General observations from the study: Naive CD4+ Gini coefficient rose by interruption end, suggesting clonal expansion.

Treatment noted: PENTA 11 planned treatment interruption arm or continuous ART arm. At least 24 weeks of at least three-drug ART, in children 2 to 15 years. This clonotype was recorded many times. The target antigen is unknown. The rearrangement links TRBV21-1 to TRBJ2-7; TRBD1 reflects the table's D call only, with no check against the DNA. TRBV21-1 is a listed pseudogene. Sequences were derived from CD45RA+ CD4+ T cells from PBMCs, pooled from several time points, sampled from a donor given antiretroviral therapy, either interrupted or continuous. The subset here: naive CD4+ CD45RA+ CD45RO- T cells. The sequence was obtained from a pool of human donors with HIV. As DNA, the CDR3 is TGTGCCAGCGGTGGGACTGGGGGGTATGAACAGTACTTC. It yields the protein CASGGTGGYEQYF.